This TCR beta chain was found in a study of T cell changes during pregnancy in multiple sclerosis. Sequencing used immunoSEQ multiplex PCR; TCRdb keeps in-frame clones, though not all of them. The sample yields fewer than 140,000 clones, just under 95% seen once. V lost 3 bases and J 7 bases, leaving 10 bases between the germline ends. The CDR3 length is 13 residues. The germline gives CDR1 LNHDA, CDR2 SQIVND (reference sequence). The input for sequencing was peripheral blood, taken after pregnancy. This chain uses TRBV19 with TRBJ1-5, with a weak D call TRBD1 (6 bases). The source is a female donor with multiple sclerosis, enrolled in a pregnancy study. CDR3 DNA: TGTGCCAGTAGTATGAGCAGGGGACAGCCCCAGCATTTT. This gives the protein CASSMSRGQPQHF.